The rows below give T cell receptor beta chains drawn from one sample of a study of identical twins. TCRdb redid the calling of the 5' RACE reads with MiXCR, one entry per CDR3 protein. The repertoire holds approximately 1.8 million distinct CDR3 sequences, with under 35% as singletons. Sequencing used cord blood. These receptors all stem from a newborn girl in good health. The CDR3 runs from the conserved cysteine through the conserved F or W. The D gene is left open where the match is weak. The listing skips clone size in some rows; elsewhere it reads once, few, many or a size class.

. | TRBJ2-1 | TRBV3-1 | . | CASSQVFGTLIGEQFF | TGTGCCAGCAGCCAAGTGTTCGGAACCCTGATCGGTGAGCAGTTCTTC
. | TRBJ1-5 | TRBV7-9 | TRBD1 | CASSSDRNNQPQHF | TGTGCCAGCAGCTCGGACAGGAACAATCAGCCCCAGCATTTT
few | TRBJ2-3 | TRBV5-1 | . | CASSLARFALSSTDTQYF | TGCGCCAGCAGCTTGGCTAGGTTTGCCCTCTCTAGCACAGATACGCAGTATTTT
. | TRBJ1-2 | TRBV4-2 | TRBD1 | CASSQDPGTGEGYTF | TGTGCCAGCAGCCAAGATCCAGGGACAGGGGAAGGCTACACCTTC
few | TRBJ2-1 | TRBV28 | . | CASSLGGSAYNEQFF | TGTGCCAGCAGTTTAGGGGGCTCGGCCTACAATGAGCAGTTCTTC
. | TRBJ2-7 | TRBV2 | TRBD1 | CASMKQGATRVYEQYF | TGTGCCAGCATGAAACAGGGGGCGACGAGGGTCTACGAGCAGTACTTC
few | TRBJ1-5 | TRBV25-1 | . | CASSEYQLGNQPQHF | TGTGCCAGCAGTGAATACCAACTGGGGAATCAGCCCCAGCATTTT
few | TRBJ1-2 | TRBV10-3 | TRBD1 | CAIRGTGNGYTF | TGTGCCATCAGGGGGACAGGGAATGGCTACACCTTC
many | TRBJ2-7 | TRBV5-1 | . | CASSLKQSSYEQYF | TGCGCCAGCAGCTTGAAACAGAGCTCCTACGAGCAGTACTTC
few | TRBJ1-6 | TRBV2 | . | CASSVETPNSPLHF | TGTGCCAGCAGTGTCGAGACACCTAATTCACCCCTCCACTTT
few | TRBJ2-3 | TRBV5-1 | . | CASSLGIGHQSTDTQYF | TGCGCCAGCAGCTTGGGAATCGGGCACCAAAGCACAGATACGCAGTATTTT
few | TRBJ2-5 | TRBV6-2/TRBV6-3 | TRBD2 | CASSYLAGVEETQYF | TGTGCCAGCAGTTACCTAGCGGGAGTGGAAGAGACCCAGTACTTC
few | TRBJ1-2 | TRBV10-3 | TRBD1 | CATGQASFSRGYTF | TGTGCCACTGGACAGGCCTCCTTCTCGCGTGGCTACACCTTC
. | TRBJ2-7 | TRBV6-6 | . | CASSYSGGRPAQYF | TGTGCCAGCAGTTACTCGGGGGGGCGACCGGCTCAGTACTTC
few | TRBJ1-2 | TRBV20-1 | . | CSALTDLYGYTF | TGCAGTGCGCTGACAGACCTCTATGGCTACACCTTC
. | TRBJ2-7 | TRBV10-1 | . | CASTYPSVCIAGARAGQYEQYF | TGCGCCAGCACCTATCCCTCCGTCTGTATCGCGGGGGCCCGAGCGGGGCAATACGAGCAGTACTTC
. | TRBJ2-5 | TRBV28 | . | CASSRLSVKETQYF | TGTGCCAGCAGTCGACTGAGCGTGAAAGAGACCCAGTACTTC
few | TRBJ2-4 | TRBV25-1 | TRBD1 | CASSRPGTGHNTQYF | TGTGCCAGCAGTCGTCCGGGGACAGGGCATAACACTCAGTACTTC
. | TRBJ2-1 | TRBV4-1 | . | CASSQDLLRAAYNEQFF | TGCGCCAGCAGCCAAGATCTTCTTAGGGCAGCCTACAATGAGCAGTTCTTC
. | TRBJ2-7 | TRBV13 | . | CASSRGPTGRSYEQYF | TGTGCCAGCAGCCGAGGTCCGACAGGGAGGTCCTACGAGCAGTACTTC
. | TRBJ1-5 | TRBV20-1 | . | CSASWGASNQPQHF | TGCAGTGCTAGTTGGGGAGCGAGCAATCAGCCCCAGCATTTT
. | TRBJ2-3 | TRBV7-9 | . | CASSSGGGAQYF | TGTGCCAGCAGCTCAGGAGGGGGCGCGCAGTATTTT
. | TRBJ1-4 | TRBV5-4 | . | CASSFGGRVAEKLFF | TGTGCCAGCAGCTTCGGGGGGCGGGTGGCTGAAAAACTGTTTTTT